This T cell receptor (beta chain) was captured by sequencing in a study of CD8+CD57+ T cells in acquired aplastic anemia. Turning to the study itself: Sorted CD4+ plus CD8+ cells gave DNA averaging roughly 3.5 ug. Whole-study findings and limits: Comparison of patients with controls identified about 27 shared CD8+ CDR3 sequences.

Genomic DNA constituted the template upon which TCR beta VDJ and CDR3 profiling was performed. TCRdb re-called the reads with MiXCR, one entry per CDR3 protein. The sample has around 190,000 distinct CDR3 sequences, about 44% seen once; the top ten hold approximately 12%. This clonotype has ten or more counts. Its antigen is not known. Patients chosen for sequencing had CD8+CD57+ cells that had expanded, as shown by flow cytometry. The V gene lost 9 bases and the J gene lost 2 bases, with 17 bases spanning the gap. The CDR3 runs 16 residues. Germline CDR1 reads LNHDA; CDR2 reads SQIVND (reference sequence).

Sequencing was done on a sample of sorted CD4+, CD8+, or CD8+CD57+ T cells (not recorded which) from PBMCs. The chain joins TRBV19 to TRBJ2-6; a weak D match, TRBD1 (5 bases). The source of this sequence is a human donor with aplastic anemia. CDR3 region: CASHIARETGANVLTF. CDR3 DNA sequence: TGTGCCAGCCACATCGCCAGGGAAACTGGGGCCAACGTCCTGACTTTC.